This T cell receptor beta chain derives from a study of blood T cell repertoires in COVID-19. Study context: PBMCs, B-cell-depleted T cells, or T cells provided the cDNA or gDNA that made up the material.

The protocol was immunoSEQ multiplex PCR, while the TCRdb copy is restricted to in-frame clones and leaves out a portion. The table includes a few hundred thousand clones, around 87% detected once. The V and J ends lost 4 bases and 7 bases respectively, with 11 bases between them. The germline gives CDR1 DFQATT, CDR2 SNEGSKA (reference sequence). The CDR3 runs to 11 residues. The TCR comes from a woman aged 50 to 60 who had recovered from COVID-19. The sequencing sample was made of peripheral blood. V and J are TRBV20-1 and TRBJ2-7; D might be TRBD1 (6 bases). The CDR3 loop reads CSANEGGEQYF. CDR3 coding DNA: TGCAGTGCTAACGAAGGGGGAGAGCAGTACTTC.